The entry below describes one T cell receptor beta chain. Its specificity is not known. This sample was taken from a study of T cell repertoires in cytomegalovirus infection. Study information: Epitope selection comprised recently identified HLA-C-restricted CMV epitopes and well-studied HLA-B-restricted CMV epitopes. CMV infection together with matching HLA type was indicated by public TCR beta signatures. Findings of the study overall: CMV carriers with the relevant HLA were identified by cumulative public TCR beta family frequency. The ex vivo response was dominated by HLA-C-restricted CMV-specific TCR beta clonotypes.

TCRdb passed the reads through MiXCR, listing each CDR3 protein once. The repertoire has 75,000 to 100,000 distinct CDR3 sequences, approximately 43% of them found once; the top ten carry more than 85%. The V and J ends lost 0 bases and 3 bases, in that order; junction bases with no gene match: 4. The CDR3 totals 15 residues. In germline, CDR1 is MGHRA, CDR2 YSYEKL. The V call is TRBV4-1, the J call TRBJ2-7; 8 bases are a match to TRBD2. The material was CD8+ T cells from cultured PBMCs, obtained from culture after CMV antigen stimulation. The receptor comes from a human donor in good health (CMV status not recorded). Some clones in this sample may be carry-over from other donors' samples. CDR3 region: CASSQEIAGSYEQYF. CDR3 in DNA: TGCGCCAGCAGCCAAGAAATAGCGGGGAGCTACGAGCAGTACTTC.